This T cell receptor (beta chain) was observed in a study of blood T cell repertoires in COVID-19. Across the whole study: The United States, Italy and Spain provided the acute and convalescent COVID-19 samples. T cells, B-cell-depleted T cells, or PBMCs provided the cDNA or gDNA that served as material.

Source study methods: By means of reference gene primer amplification, nucleated cell counts were estimated. Sequenced by immunoSEQ multiplex PCR; TCRdb stores in-frame clones only, minus some. V, J and clone size are those of that table, while D and trimming were read from the DNA. Of approximately 170,000 clones in the sample, more than 65% were seen once. Trimming took 0 bases from V and 0 from J; bases not matched to a gene: 9. CDR1 and CDR2 from the germline V gene are SGHRS and YFSETQ. This CDR3 is built from 19 residues. The receptor was derived from a woman of 80 years or more with active or convalescent COVID-19. Material: peripheral blood. The chain recombines TRBV5-1 with TRBJ2-2, with TRBD2 matching over 9 bases. The CDR3 nucleotides are TGCGCCAGCAGCTTGGTGGGCGCGGGAGGGGGCGCGAACACCGGGGAGCTGTTTTTT. This codes for CASSLVGAGGGANTGELFF. The full variable domain, with the rest looked up from reference TRBV5-1 and TRBJ2-2, is KAGVTQTPRYLIKTRGQQVTLSCSPISGHRSVSWYQQTPGQGLQFLFEYFSETQRNKGNFPGRFSGRQFSNSRSEMNVSTLELGDSALYLCASSLVGAGGGANTGELFFGEGSRLTVL.